This T cell receptor beta chain is from a study of shared clonotypes between healthy human individuals. Notes on the study in general: Lower generation probabilities were found for non-shared clonotypes than for those shared by all four donors.

Turning to this clone: Its specificity is not known.

The assay used deep level. The authors' processing: With immunoSEQ giving junction-only sequences and no quality scores, filtering differed. Assay used: immunoSEQ multiplex PCR; TCRdb lists only in-frame clones, some missing. The V and J calls and clone size are taken from that table; D and trimming were inferred from the DNA. The sample includes roughly 2.4 million clones, 90% to 97% seen only once; the top ten take around 0.13%. Germline CDR1 and CDR2: MNHNS and SASEGT. V was cut by 3 bases and J by 0 bases, with 11 bases left in between. CDR3 size: 16 residues. The chain uses TRBV6-1 and TRBJ1-4, with D possibly matching TRBD1 (5 bases). This TCR was recovered from a man aged 18 to 30 in good health. The sequencing sample was made of naive CD4+ T cells sorted from blood. Subset meaning: CD45RA+ positively selected. Here the CDR3 DNA reads TGTGCCAGCAGTGACTTCAGGGTTTCAACTAATGAAAAACTGTTTTTT. This translates into CASSDFRVSTNEKLFF.